The rows below give T cell receptor beta chains drawn from one sample of a study of T cell responses to AZD1222 COVID-19 vaccine. Sequenced by immunoSEQ multiplex PCR; TCRdb stores in-frame clones only, minus some. The table includes approximately 130,000 clones, around nine tenths detected once. The sequenced sample was peripheral blood, obtained 28 days after the second AZD1222 dose. These receptors all stem from an adult who received the AZD1222 COVID-19 vaccine. Each CDR3 is given with its conserved first and last residue. Fields, in order: V gene, J gene, CDR3 protein.

TRBV12-3/TRBV12-4,TRBJ1-3,CASGSGNTIYF
TRBV19,TRBJ2-2,CASKQGGTGELFF
TRBV18,TRBJ2-1,CASSPVKASGRGEQFF
TRBV7-9,TRBJ1-1,CASSPTVSNTEAFF
TRBV3-1/TRBV3-2,TRBJ2-7,CASSQGQEAYEQYF
TRBV9,TRBJ1-5,CASSPGDRDQPQHF
TRBV7-2,TRBJ2-3,CASSPGTSDTDTQYF
TRBV2,TRBJ2-7,CASGLAGGREQYF
TRBV15,TRBJ2-1,CATSRGPMGSDNEQFF
TRBV5-1,TRBJ2-5,CASSLDTAGQQETQYF
TRBV7-6,TRBJ2-3,CASSLVGSGIGDTQYF
TRBV7-2,TRBJ1-5,CASSLGGQGRSNQPQHF
TRBV2,TRBJ1-4,CASSFRHSNRNEKLFF
TRBV7-2,TRBJ1-5,CASRRDGGNQPQHF
TRBV5-1,TRBJ2-1,CASSDGTSVYNEQFF
TRBV5-1,TRBJ1-6,CASSTQDYNSPLHF
TRBV6-1,TRBJ2-7,CASSDPDRGRSYEQYF
TRBV7-9,TRBJ2-7,CASSFSYEQYF
TRBV30,TRBJ1-5,CAWSPRYSNQPQHF
TRBV11-3,TRBJ1-1,CASNPRGAKAEAFF
TRBV18,TRBJ1-1,CASSSNVAKNTEAFF
TRBV6-2/TRBV6-3,TRBJ2-7,CASSPLGTGHYEQYF
TRBV14,TRBJ1-1,CASSQDRGTGSITEAFF
TRBV18,TRBJ2-2,CASSLDRPNTGELFF
TRBV19,TRBJ2-1,CASTGQPFSYNEQFF
TRBV18,TRBJ1-2,CASSHREGYGYTF
TRBV6-2/TRBV6-3,TRBJ1-5,CASSLDSNQPQHF
TRBV27,TRBJ1-5,CASSLSFGDSNQPQHF
TRBV6-2/TRBV6-3,TRBJ1-2,CASSGNDYGYTF
TRBV28,TRBJ2-1,CASARDRGLANNEQFF
TRBV7-9,TRBJ1-4,CASSLDGEKLFF
TRBV29-1,TRBJ1-2,CSVGQVGYGYTF
TRBV7-9,TRBJ2-1,CASSLDRKFYNEQFF
TRBV7-2,TRBJ1-2,CASSLATLDRWNYGYTF
TRBV30,TRBJ2-7,CAWSGGPQSSYEQYF
TRBV5-8,TRBJ1-4,CASSLRQGREKLFF
TRBV7-2,TRBJ1-5,CASSQNRGVQPQHF
TRBV9,TRBJ1-2,CASSDHQGSKGYTF
TRBV12-3/TRBV12-4,TRBJ1-1,CASSQLGPGAFF
TRBV27,TRBJ1-3,CASSPLSGNTIYF
TRBV18,TRBJ2-3,CASSPYGSGDTDTQYF
TRBV5-5,TRBJ1-1,CASSLLGGNTEAFF
TRBV7-2,TRBJ2-2,CASSWTGRGPTGELFF
TRBV23-1,TRBJ1-5,CASSQFRVNNQPQHF
TRBV19,TRBJ2-1,CASSSGRFTYNEQFF
TRBV10-3,TRBJ2-5,CAISEGLRAGGGGETQYF
TRBV7-9,TRBJ2-5,CASSYRIQETQYF
TRBV18,TRBJ1-1,CASSTGDANTEAFF
TRBV9,TRBJ1-2,CASSASGTGGGNGYTF
TRBV27,TRBJ1-5,CASSLTGEVFQPQHF